A selection of T cell receptor beta chains follows, all from one sample in a study of OX40 agonist ivuxolimab in advanced cancers. Repertoires were generated with immunoSEQ multiplex PCR, while TCRdb's copy carries only in-frame clones and drops some. The data show 60,000 to 70,000 clones, approximately 78% seen once. Sequencing was performed on CD4+ or CD8+ T cells sorted from blood, taken in a trial of the OX40 agonist ivuxolimab. These receptors all come from an adult with an advanced solid tumor such as melanoma, head and neck, liver or kidney cancer. Each CDR3 is given with its conserved first and last residue. The D gene is left open where the match is weak. Size is omitted from some rows. Given values are once, few, many or a class for expanded clones.

J gene: TRBJ2-5
D gene: .
clone size: once
V gene: TRBV4-1
CDR3 protein: CASSQGNAVQETQYF
CDR3 DNA: TGCGCCAGCAGCCAAGGTAACGCAGTCCAAGAGACCCAGTACTTC

J gene: TRBJ1-1
D gene: .
clone size: .
V gene: TRBV7-9
CDR3 protein: CASSLLSGGPDTEAFF
CDR3 DNA: TGTGCCAGCAGCTTATTATCTGGGGGGCCGGACACTGAAGCTTTCTTT

J gene: TRBJ2-5
D gene: TRBD2
clone size: few
V gene: TRBV28
CDR3 protein: CASRGDVAGSKETQYF
CDR3 DNA: TGTGCCAGCAGAGGGGACGTAGCGGGATCGAAAGAGACCCAGTACTTC

J gene: TRBJ2-2
D gene: .
clone size: .
V gene: TRBV9
CDR3 protein: CASSPRGDANTGELFF
CDR3 DNA: TGTGCCAGCAGCCCCCGGGGCGATGCGAACACCGGGGAGCTGTTTTTT

J gene: TRBJ2-1
D gene: .
clone size: .
V gene: TRBV9
CDR3 protein: CASSVGSAVSYNEQFF
CDR3 DNA: TGTGCCAGCAGCGTAGGCTCGGCGGTCTCCTACAATGAGCAGTTCTTC

J gene: TRBJ2-1
D gene: TRBD2
clone size: .
V gene: TRBV6-5
CDR3 protein: CASSSTLAGGYNEQFF
CDR3 DNA: TGTGCCAGCAGTTCCACCCTAGCGGGGGGATACAATGAGCAGTTCTTC

J gene: TRBJ1-3
D gene: .
clone size: .
V gene: TRBV5-1
CDR3 protein: CASSLTLSGNTIYF
CDR3 DNA: TGCGCCAGCAGCCTGACACTATCTGGAAACACCATATATTTT

J gene: TRBJ1-3
D gene: .
clone size: once
V gene: TRBV10-3
CDR3 protein: CAIRGSGNTIYF
CDR3 DNA: TGTGCCATCAGAGGTTCTGGAAACACCATATATTTT

J gene: TRBJ1-2
D gene: .
clone size: .
V gene: TRBV27
CDR3 protein: CASKTGVLGYTF
CDR3 DNA: TGTGCCAGCAAAACGGGGGTCCTTGGCTACACCTTC

J gene: TRBJ1-5
D gene: .
clone size: .
V gene: TRBV28
CDR3 protein: CASSLGTVSKGNQPQHF
CDR3 DNA: TGTGCCAGCAGTTTGGGGACTGTGAGCAAGGGCAATCAGCCCCAGCATTTT

J gene: TRBJ1-2
D gene: TRBD1
clone size: .
V gene: TRBV5-5
CDR3 protein: CASSARPIGTGGFYGYTF
CDR3 DNA: TGTGCCAGCAGCGCCAGGCCAATCGGGACAGGGGGGTTCTATGGCTACACCTTC

J gene: TRBJ1-5
D gene: .
clone size: .
V gene: TRBV7-2
CDR3 protein: CASSFPGYNQPQHF
CDR3 DNA: TGTGCCAGCAGCTTTCCGGGCTATAATCAGCCCCAGCATTTT

J gene: TRBJ1-2
D gene: .
clone size: .
V gene: TRBV7-9
CDR3 protein: CASSWGGDRGYTF
CDR3 DNA: TGTGCCAGCAGCTGGGGAGGGGATAGGGGCTACACCTTC

J gene: TRBJ1-4
D gene: .
clone size: .
V gene: TRBV15
CDR3 protein: CATSRDGVTNEKLFF
CDR3 DNA: TGTGCCACCAGCAGAGATGGGGTTACTAATGAAAAACTGTTTTTT

J gene: TRBJ1-1
D gene: .
clone size: .
V gene: TRBV20-1
CDR3 protein: CSARGGAFF
CDR3 DNA: TGCAGTGCTAGAGGAGGAGCTTTCTTT